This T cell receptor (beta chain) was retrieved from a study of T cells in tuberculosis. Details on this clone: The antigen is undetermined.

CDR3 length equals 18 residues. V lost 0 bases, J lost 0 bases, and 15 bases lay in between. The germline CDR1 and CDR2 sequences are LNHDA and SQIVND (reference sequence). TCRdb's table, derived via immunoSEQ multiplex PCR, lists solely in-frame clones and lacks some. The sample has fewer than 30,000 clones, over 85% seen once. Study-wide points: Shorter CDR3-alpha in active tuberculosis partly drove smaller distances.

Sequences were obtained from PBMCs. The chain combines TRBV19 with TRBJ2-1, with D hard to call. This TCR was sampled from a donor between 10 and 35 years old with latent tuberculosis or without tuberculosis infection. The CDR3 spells CASSIDLLIDISYNEQFF. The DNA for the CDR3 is TGTGCCAGTAGTATAGATCTTTTGATAGATATCTCCTACAATGAGCAGTTCTTC.